These 7 T cell receptor beta chains were all obtained from the same sample, sequenced in a study of regulatory T cells in long-lasting Graves disease. Indicated time point: newly diagnosed GD, antithyroid drugs for less than 3 months. From RNA extracted from PBMCs, the TCR library was made. Building the TCR beta libraries relied on iRepertoire HTBI primers, and CDR3 regions underwent Arm-PCR. MiXCR, applied by TCRdb to the multiplex PCR reads, yields one record per CDR3 protein. The sample comprises roughly 250,000 distinct CDR3 sequences, 18% of which are singletons, and roughly 15% rests with the top ten. The same data also contributed to another study, on T cells in Graves' hyperthyroidism and ophthalmopathy.

The specimen was peripheral blood mononuclear cells (PBMCs), collected at new diagnosis, from a patient treated with antithyroid drugs. The receptors were sampled from a young woman with Graves disease.

This clonotype has ten or more counts. DNA of the CDR3: TGCAGCGTCCAACAGGGGGCACAAGAGACCCAGTACTTC. This sequence encodes CSVQQGAQETQYF. The rearrangement uses TRBV29-1 and TRBJ2-5, with 9 bases matching TRBD1. Germline trimming cut 6 bases from V and 2 bases from J; bases unmatched to any gene: 4. Looked up from germline, CDR1 is SQVTM and CDR2 is ANQGSEA. The CDR3 is 13 amino acids. Filled out from reference TRBV29-1 and TRBJ2-5, the complete variable domain reads SAVISQKPSRDICQRGTSLTIQCQVDSQVTMMFWYRQQPGQSLTLIATANQGSEATYESGFVIDKFPISRPNLTFSTLTVSNMSPEDSSIYLCSVQQGAQETQYFGPGTRLLVL.

Ten or more counts support this clonotype. The V gene is TRBV2, the J gene TRBJ2-6; D is unresolved. Trimming took 4 bases from V and 2 from J, leaving 9 bases between them. The germline CDR1 and CDR2 sequences are SNHLY and FYNNEI. The CDR3 has 15 residues. The DNA of the CDR3 is TGTGCCAGCAGTGCGGAAGGGCCTGGGGCCAACGTCCTGACTTTC. The encoded protein is CASSAEGPGANVLTF.

In its sample, this clonotype was seen many times. The rearrangement joins TRBV27 to TRBJ1-5; D gene uncertain. Looked up from germline, CDR1 is MNHEY and CDR2 is SMNVEV (reference sequence). V shed 4 bases and J shed 10 bases, with 14 bases lying between them. This CDR3 is built from 13 residues. The CDR3 here is CASSSRHVGPQHF. DNA for the CDR3: TGTGCCAGCAGTTCACGACACGTTGGACCCCAGCATTTT.

This clonotype was detected ten times or more. The chain has TRBV6-5 and TRBJ1-5; 8 nucleotides line up with TRBD1. J was trimmed by 4 bases and V by 2 bases; bases with no gene match: 16. The germline V gene has CDR1 MNHEY and CDR2 SVGAGI. The CDR3 totals 19 residues. The CDR3 loop reads CASSYRVAGGASRNQPQHF. The CDR3 nucleotides are TGTGCCAGCAGTTACAGGGTGGCAGGGGGCGCGTCTAGAAATCAGCCCCAGCATTTT.

To note about this clonotype: A much larger clone lies a single base off, so this may be a read error. This chain uses TRBV7-9 with TRBJ2-7, with a weak D call TRBD2 (5 bases). CDR1 is SEHNR, CDR2 FQNEAQ, per germline (reference sequence). CDR3 length: 13 amino acids. The DNA for the CDR3 is TGTGCCAGCAGCCAAACGGAGGTGAGGGAGCGGTACTTC. This gives the protein CASSQTEVRERYF.

The rearrangement uses TRBV3-1 and TRBJ1-1, with unresolved D. Trimming removed 2 bases from V and 2 bases from J, with 9 bases in between. The germline V gene has CDR1 LGHDT and CDR2 YNNKEL (reference sequence). This CDR3 is 14 amino acids long. For the CDR3, the DNA is TGTGCCAGCAGCCAACCTTCAGGCAACACTGAAGCTTTCTTT. Protein product: CASSQPSGNTEAFF.

This clonotype was seen repeatedly, ten times or more. J is TRBJ1-1 and V is TRBV3-1; perhaps TRBD1 as D (6 bases). V lost 0 bases to trimming and J lost 7 bases, with 15 bases between them. Germline V gene data show CDR1 as LGHDT and CDR2 as YNNKEL (reference sequence). This CDR3 is 15 amino acids long. The CDR3 region has the DNA TGTGCCAGCAGCCAAGATACGGGGGGCGCTGTTGAAGCTTTCTTT. Its protein product is CASSQDTGGAVEAFF.